One and the same sample provided the 30 T cell receptor beta chains below, sequenced in a study of TIL therapy for anti-PD-1-resistant metastatic lung cancer. The immunoSEQ assay was v3. Repertoires were generated with immunoSEQ multiplex PCR, while TCRdb's copy carries only in-frame clones and drops some. Of about 60,000 clones listed, approximately 69% were seen once; the top ten hold 6.6%. Time point: pre-treatment sample, taken before nivolumab and TIL therapy. Sequences were derived from blood, sampled at baseline. Source of these receptors: a person aged 25-85 years with non-small cell lung cancer.

The V call is TRBV28, the J call TRBJ1-5; TRBD1 is a possible D gene (6 bases). The germline V gene encodes CDR1 MDHEN and CDR2 SYDVKM. This CDR3 comprises 14 residues. The V end lost 5 bases, the J end lost 6 bases, and 14 bases lay between the germline ends. CDR3 sequence (DNA): TGTGCCAGCAGTGAACTACAGGGTAGTCAGCCCCAGCATTTT. Protein sequence: CASSELQGSQPQHF.

This rearrangement joins TRBV6-5 to TRBJ1-5; D might be TRBD1 (5 bases). V was clipped by 0 bases and J by 7 bases, with 10 bases between them. The CDR3 loop spans 14 amino acids. Germline-derived CDR1 and CDR2 are MNHEY and SVGAGI. CDR3 bases: TGTGCCAGCAGTTACTCGGGGGGTAGCCAGCCCCAGCATTTT. Its protein is CASSYSGGSQPQHF.

The chain has TRBV4-2 and TRBJ1-2; 8 nucleotides align to TRBD1. In germline, CDR1 is LGHNA, CDR2 YNFKEQ. Losses at the gene ends were 2 bases for V and 2 bases for J; bases not matched to a gene: 1. This CDR3 has 14 residues. The CDR3 spells CASSQRTGNYGYTF. The CDR3 DNA reads TGTGCCAGCAGCCAAAGGACAGGGAACTATGGCTACACCTTC.

The J gene is TRBJ1-3, the V gene TRBV6-1; TRBD1 is a possible D gene (5 bases). V was pared by 3 bases and J by 8 bases, with 14 bases between. CDR1 is MNHNS and CDR2 is SASEGT in the germline V gene. This CDR3 has 14 amino acids. The CDR3 DNA sequence: TGTGCCAGCAGTGATTGGACACCCTCCTACACCATATATTTT. Translated, it gives CASSDWTPSYTIYF.

This clone was found a few times. V gene TRBV5-1 combines with J gene TRBJ1-2; D remains ambiguous. The V end was cut by 0 bases, the J end by 2 bases, with 11 bases between. Germline V gives CDR1 SGHRS, CDR2 YFSETQ. The CDR3 is 15 amino acids. CDR3 sequence: CASSLVPGGNYGYTF. Here the CDR3 DNA reads TGCGCCAGCAGCTTGGTTCCGGGTGGCAACTATGGCTACACCTTC.

The V call is TRBV6-1, the J call TRBJ2-7, with D possibly being TRBD2 (5 bases). Germline V CDR1 and CDR2: MNHNS, SASEGT. The CDR3 consists of 15 residues. V was trimmed by 3 bases and J by 4 bases, leaving 16 bases between them. CDR3 residues: CASSERELRAYEQYF. CDR3 bases: TGTGCCAGCAGTGAGAGGGAGCTGCGGGCATACGAGCAGTACTTC.

The chain joins TRBV6-6 to TRBJ2-1; possible D gene TRBD2, 6 bases. Between the trimmed V and J ends, which lost 3 bases and 2 bases, there was a span of 11 bases. Germline CDR1 reads MNHNY; CDR2 reads SVGAGI (reference sequence). The CDR3 contains 15 residues. The CDR3 sequence is CASSYGGTTYNEQFF. CDR3 sequence (DNA): TGTGCCAGCAGTTATGGAGGGACCACCTACAATGAGCAGTTCTTC.

This chain joins TRBV11-2 and TRBJ1-4; D is unresolved. CDR3 size: 14 residues. Trimming took off 3 bases at V and 5 bases at J, with 10 bases between the two ends. Germline CDR1 reads SGHAT; CDR2 reads FQNNGV. The CDR3 nucleotides are TGTGCCAGCAGCTTGAGTGGCGGGAATGAAAAACTGTTTTTT. This gives the protein CASSLSGGNEKLFF.

This clone was counted ten times or more. The J gene is TRBJ1-1, the V gene TRBV14; D remains unclear. The V end was cut by 3 bases, the J end by 5 bases, with 10 bases between. The germline V gene encodes CDR1 SGHDN and CDR2 FVKESK. The CDR3 runs to 13 residues. Written as DNA, the CDR3 is TGTGCCAGCAGCCAGTCTACTAGGACTGAAGCTTTCTTT. Translated: CASSQSTRTEAFF.

The rearrangement links TRBV30 to TRBJ2-1; 9 nucleotides match TRBD2. V lost 0 bases, J lost 8 bases, and 5 bases stayed unmatched. The CDR3 consists of 14 residues. Per germline, CDR1 GTSNPN and CDR2 SVGIG (reference sequence). CDR3 residues: CAWSVAGGVDEQFF. CDR3 in DNA: TGTGCCTGGAGTGTAGCGGGAGGAGTCGATGAGCAGTTCTTC.

The chain employs TRBV7-9 and TRBJ2-6; 10 positions agree with TRBD1. Germline CDR1 SEHNR, CDR2 FQNEAQ (reference sequence). V gave up 5 bases and J gave up 0 bases; unmatched junction bases: 4. The CDR3 has 17 residues. The CDR3 reads CASSPTGGYSGANVLTF. CDR3 coding DNA: TGTGCCAGCAGCCCGACAGGGGGCTACTCTGGGGCCAACGTCCTGACTTTC.

The genes are TRBV4-2 and TRBJ2-1; TRBD2 agrees at 9 bases. Germline V gene sequence: CDR1 LGHNA, CDR2 YNFKEQ. V dropped 1 base and J dropped 7; count of bases not matched to a gene: 11. The CDR3 covers 17 residues. The chain's CDR3 is CASSQGLREGPGNEQFF. CDR3 nucleotide sequence: TGTGCCAGCAGCCAAGGTTTGCGGGAGGGTCCGGGAAATGAGCAGTTCTTC.

This chain uses TRBV11-2 with TRBJ2-3; tentative D call: TRBD2 (5 bases). The CDR3 runs 13 residues. Germline loops: CDR1 SGHAT, CDR2 FQNNGV. V was clipped by 8 bases and J by 3 bases, with 12 bases between them. CDR3 DNA: TGTGCCAGCGCGGCGGGTTCTACAGATACGCAGTATTTT. It codes for CASAAGSTDTQYF.

The table lists this clone with a count of one. The chain links TRBV11-3 to TRBJ2-7; TRBD1 matches at 9 bases. The CDR3 has 16 residues. Germline V gene sequence: CDR1 SGHNT, CDR2 YENEEA. Trimming at V came to 5 bases and at J to 7 bases, leaving 15 bases not matched to a gene. CDR3 bases: TGTGCCAGCAGCCCTACGGGACAGGGAAGTTTAACAGAGCAGTACTTC. Translation: CASSPTGQGSLTEQYF.

V usage is TRBV5-5 and J usage is TRBJ1-3, with D hard to call. Germline CDR1 SGHKS, CDR2 YYEKEE (reference sequence). The V and J ends lost 2 bases and 3 bases respectively, with 12 bases between them. The CDR3 sequence is 15 residues long. The CDR3 spells CASSFHNGVGNTIYF. DNA for the CDR3: TGTGCCAGCAGCTTCCACAACGGGGTTGGAAACACCATATATTTT.

The genes are TRBV19 and TRBJ1-2, with D maybe TRBD1 (6 bases). This CDR3 is 15 amino acids long. Germline V lookup: CDR1 LNHDA, CDR2 SQIVND (reference sequence). Deletions cut 0 bases from V and 4 bases from J, with 12 bases between. The CDR3 sequence is CASSIEIRTAYGYTF. CDR3 nucleotides: TGTGCCAGTAGTATAGAGATCAGGACAGCCTATGGCTACACCTTC. The full variable domain, completed using reference TRBV19 and TRBJ1-2, is DGGITQSPKYLFRKEGQNVTLSCEQNLNHDAMYWYRQDPGQGLRLIYYSQIVNDFQKGDIAEGYSVSREKKESFPLTVTSAQKNPTAFYLCASSIEIRTAYGYTFGSGTRLTVV.

The J gene is TRBJ1-2, the V gene TRBV19; 7 nucleotides line up with TRBD1. Germline values: CDR1 LNHDA, CDR2 SQIVND (reference sequence). After removal of 5 bases from V and 2 bases from J, the junction contained 11 bases not matched to a gene. The CDR3 is 16 residues long. CDR3 DNA sequence: TGTGCCAGTAGTCCTCTTGACGGGACAGCGAACTATGGCTACACCTTC. Protein sequence: CASSPLDGTANYGYTF.

V and J are TRBV19 and TRBJ1-4, with D maybe TRBD1 (5 bases). Between the trimmed V and J ends, which lost 5 bases and 4 bases, there was a span of 14 bases. The germline gives CDR1 LNHDA, CDR2 SQIVND (reference sequence). This CDR3 comprises 15 residues. CDR3 protein: CASSPRSRDNEKLFF. CDR3 DNA sequence: TGTGCCAGTAGTCCCCGCAGCAGGGATAATGAAAAACTGTTTTTT.

This clone turned up a few times. The V and J genes are TRBV15 and TRBJ1-1; D remains ambiguous. The CDR3 runs to 14 residues. The germline V and J ends were trimmed by 5 bases and 3 bases, with 13 bases remaining between them. Germline assignment: CDR1 LNHNV and CDR2 YYDKDF (reference sequence). The CDR3 sequence is CATSGKREDTEAFF. DNA for the CDR3: TGTGCCACCAGCGGAAAACGGGAGGACACTGAAGCTTTCTTT.

The DNA of the CDR3 is TGTGCCAGCAGCCATCGGACAGTTCCCTCCTACGAGCAGTACTTC. Translation gives CASSHRTVPSYEQYF. This chain uses TRBV7-2 with TRBJ2-7; weak D call: TRBD1 (6 bases). The CDR3 loop spans 15 amino acids. Trimming stripped 5 bases from V and 0 bases from J, with 14 bases between. The V gene's germline CDR1 is SGHTA and CDR2 FQGNSA.

This clone was recorded once. The rearrangement links TRBV19 to TRBJ2-2, with D perhaps matching TRBD1 (6 bases). This CDR3 is built from 15 residues. V lost 6 bases, J lost 2 bases, and 13 bases lay in between. Germline CDR1 LNHDA, CDR2 SQIVND (reference sequence). This CDR3 is CASREGHSNTGELFF. In DNA form, the CDR3 reads TGTGCCAGTAGAGAGGGACATTCAAACACCGGGGAGCTGTTTTTT.

The rearrangement uses TRBV18 and TRBJ2-5; 7 bases are shared with TRBD2. V was pared by 3 bases and J by 2 bases, with 9 bases of the junction left unmatched. There are 16 residues in the CDR3. In germline, CDR1 is KGHSH, CDR2 LQKENI. This CDR3 reads CASSPVQGGAQETQYF. The CDR3 region has the DNA TGTGCCAGCTCACCGGTTCAGGGAGGGGCACAAGAGACCCAGTACTTC.

The chain links TRBV30 to TRBJ1-6; D call uncertain. The CDR3 covers 14 residues. CDR1 GTSNPN and CDR2 SVGIG come from the germline V gene (reference sequence). Trimming stripped 0 bases from V and 10 bases from J, with 13 bases between. The CDR3 nucleotides read TGTGCCTGGAGTGTATCATTCAGACACTCACCCCTCCACTTT. Protein product: CAWSVSFRHSPLHF. The complete variable domain, with remaining parts taken from reference TRBV30 and TRBJ1-6, reads SQTIHQWPATLVQPVGSPLSLECTVEGTSNPNLYWYRQAAGRGLQLLFYSVGIGQISSEVPQNLSASRPQDRQFILSSKKLLLSDSGFYLCAWSVSFRHSPLHFGNGTRLTVT.

Only one count was recorded for this clone. The CDR3 protein is CASSLRQAIDTEAFF. The DNA for the CDR3 is TGTGCCAGCTCACTAAGACAGGCTATTGACACTGAAGCTTTCTTT. The chain joins TRBV18 to TRBJ1-1; TRBD1 is a possible D gene (6 bases). Deletions cut 4 bases from V and 3 bases from J, with 15 bases between. Germline V gene lookup returns CDR1 KGHSH and CDR2 LQKENI. This CDR3 has 15 amino acids.

This clone was seen a few times. The rearrangement links TRBV28 to TRBJ1-6; tentative D call: TRBD1 (5 bases). This CDR3 contains 14 residues. V lost 7 bases, J lost 9 bases, and 16 bases lay in between. CDR1 and CDR2 from the germline V gene are MDHEN and SYDVKM. In DNA, the CDR3 is TGTGCCAGCATGGAGGTGGGGCGCGTTTCACCCCTCCACTTT. Protein sequence: CASMEVGRVSPLHF.

The chain recombines TRBV28 with TRBJ1-5; D not resolved. Germline lookup yields CDR1 MDHEN and CDR2 SYDVKM. This CDR3 is 16 amino acids long. Trimming shortened V by 1 base and J by 1 base, and 11 bases separated the two germline ends. The CDR3 DNA is TGTGCCAGCAGTTTATATCAGAGCGGGAGCAATCAGCCCCAGCATTTT. It translates to CASSLYQSGSNQPQHF. Using reference TRBV28 and TRBJ1-5 for the parts outside the CDR3, the full variable domain is DVKVTQSSRYLVKRTGEKVFLECVQDMDHENMFWYRQDPGLGLRLIYFSYDVKMKEKGDIPEGYSVSREKKERFSLILESASTNQTSMYLCASSLYQSGSNQPQHFGDGTRLSIL.

By proportion, this clone is medium-sized (0.01 to 0.1%). V is TRBV11-2 and J is TRBJ2-2, with a weak D call TRBD2 (7 bases). Trimming stripped 6 bases from V and 4 bases from J, with 15 bases between. Germline V lookup: CDR1 SGHAT, CDR2 FQNNGV. The CDR3 loop spans 15 amino acids. CDR3 sequence (DNA): TGTGCCAGCAGGGAAGGGGGGGCGAGCACCGGGGAGCTGTTTTTT. Amino acids: CASREGGASTGELFF.

The chain uses TRBV7-8 and TRBJ1-2; D remains unclear. Trimming stripped 1 base from V and 2 bases from J, with 8 bases between. Germline V CDR1 and CDR2: SGHVS, FQNEAQ. This CDR3 comprises 14 residues. In nucleotides, the CDR3 is TGTGCCAGCAGCTTAGGGCCACGAAACTATGGCTACACCTTC. Its protein is CASSLGPRNYGYTF.

This clone was observed a single time. The chain uses TRBV11-2 and TRBJ2-7, with 9 bases that match TRBD2. Germline assignment: CDR1 SGHAT and CDR2 FQNNGV. V was clipped by 5 bases and J by 3 bases; unmatched bases: 8. This CDR3 is 15 amino acids long. The CDR3: CASSPRASGNYEQYF. The CDR3 DNA sequence: TGTGCCAGCAGCCCTCGGGCTAGCGGGAACTACGAGCAGTACTTC.

The genes are TRBV7-2 and TRBJ2-7; TRBD1 or TRBD2 may be the D gene (5 bases each). CDR1 and CDR2 from the germline V gene are SGHTA and FQGNSA. CDR3 length: 13 amino acids. V gave up 4 bases and J gave up 6 bases, with 13 bases separating them. CDR3: CASSSDWGSEQYF. DNA for the CDR3: TGTGCCAGCAGCTCGGACTGGGGGTCCGAGCAGTACTTC.